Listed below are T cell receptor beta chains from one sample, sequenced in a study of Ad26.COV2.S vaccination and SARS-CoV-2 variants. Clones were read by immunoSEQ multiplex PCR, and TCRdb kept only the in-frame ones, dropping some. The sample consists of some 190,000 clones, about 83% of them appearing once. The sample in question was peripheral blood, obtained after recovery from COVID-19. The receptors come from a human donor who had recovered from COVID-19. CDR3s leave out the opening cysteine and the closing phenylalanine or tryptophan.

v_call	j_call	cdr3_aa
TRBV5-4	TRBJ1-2	ASSFPGAHYGYT
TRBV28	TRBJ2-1	ASSNPSSGGGLYNEQF
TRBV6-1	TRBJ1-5	ASSDQQGSAGNQPQH
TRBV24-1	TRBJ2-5	ATSDPGQGASQY
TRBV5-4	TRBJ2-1	ASSLESGEFEQF
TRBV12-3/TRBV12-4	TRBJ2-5	ASSFGVETQY
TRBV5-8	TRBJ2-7	ASSLMGPVFYEQY
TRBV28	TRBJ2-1	ASSLLTSGGYNEQF
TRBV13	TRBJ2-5	ASSSSAPQETQY
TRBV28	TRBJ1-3	ASSLGGQAGNTIY
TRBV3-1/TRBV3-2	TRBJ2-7	ASSPDGPYEQY
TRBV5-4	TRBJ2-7	ASSLGAGSYEQY
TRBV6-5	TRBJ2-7	ASRQGDEQY
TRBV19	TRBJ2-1	ASKSRRGNNEQF
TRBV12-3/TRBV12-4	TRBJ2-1	ASSRLAVAEQF
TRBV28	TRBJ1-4	ASRTRRQSRREKLF
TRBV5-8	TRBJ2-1	ASSLAGVNEQF
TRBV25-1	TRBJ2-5	ASSEAEREGARY
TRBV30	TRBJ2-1	AWLGGGEYGSYNEQF
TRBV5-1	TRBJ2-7	ASSLDLLLGRISYEQY
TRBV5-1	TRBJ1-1	ASSLSGGAGTEAF
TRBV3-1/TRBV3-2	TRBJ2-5	ASSQRGIRRETQY
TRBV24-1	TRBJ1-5	ATSEGHNSNQPQH
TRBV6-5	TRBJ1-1	ASSYPAGTEAF
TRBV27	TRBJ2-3	ASSLSGHLTGTQY
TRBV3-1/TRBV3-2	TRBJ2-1	ASSEGQGINEQF
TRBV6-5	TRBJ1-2	ASSWSHGYT